Described below is a single TCR beta chain sequence and its context. This record comes from a study of T cell clones after liver transplantation. Study-wide context: In this trial, immunosuppression withdrawal was attempted within 2 years of liver transplant. At least one year of complete immunosuppression withdrawal without enzymes over twice normal defined tolerance.

The CDR3 extends over 14 amino acids. Germline loops: CDR1 MGHRA, CDR2 YSYEKL. V was clipped by 5 bases and J by 4 bases, with 14 bases between them. The repertoire was sequenced with immunoSEQ multiplex PCR; TCRdb's copy has only in-frame clones and lacks some. This repertoire shows around 120,000 clones, about nine tenths found once; its top ten account for approximately 0.84%. Sorting of unstimulated PBMCs yielded separate CD3+CD4+ and CD3+CD8+ fractions. The sequencing here drew on CD4+ T cells from blood, taken 12 months after liver transplant. The genes are TRBV4-1 and TRBJ1-2, with a possible D match to TRBD1 (5 bases). This receptor was taken from a human patient who received a liver transplant. T cells may partly derive from the graft donor. Written as DNA, the CDR3 is TGCGCCAGCAGCTCGCGGACAAGGCTCTATGGCTACACCTTC. It codes for CASSSRTRLYGYTF.